This T cell receptor (beta chain) derives from a study of T-cell memory formation after mild COVID-19. Turning to the study itself: Largely donor-specific TCR clusters were found. Study observations and caveats: Clones which contracted sat mainly in CM and EM if CD4+, and in EMRA if CD8+. What remained unconfirmed was the SARS-CoV-2 specificity of second-wave clones peaking on day 37.

5'RACE with constant-segment primers built TCRalpha and TCRbeta cDNA libraries with UMIs. TCRdb ran MiXCR on the 5' RACE reads and lists one entry per CDR3 protein. The table lists about 290,000 distinct CDR3 sequences, more than 15% of them singletons. The V and J ends lost 5 bases and 4 bases respectively, with 5 bases between them. The CDR3 is made up of 12 amino acids. There are many counts of this clonotype. What it binds is not known. The sample was PBMCs or a T cell subset sorted from them (not recorded which). The chain joins TRBV12-3 or TRBV12-4 to TRBJ2-2; D is unresolved. This clonotype originated in a man between 18 and 29 years old who had mild COVID-19 (a few samples of this study predate the infection). Cell type and time point are not known. This CDR3 reads CASSRSTGELFF. CDR3 DNA: TGTGCCAGCAGTCGATCCACCGGGGAGCTGTTTTTT.